This T cell receptor (beta chain) was sequenced in a study of cytomegalovirus exposure and HLA in healthy donors. Study-level results: Rare TCR sequences predominated, though certain public TCRs were found in many donors. Reported performance of the classifier showed diagnosis of cytomegalovirus status with high specificity and sensitivity. Altogether, 160 or so TCR beta chains were recorded as cytomegalovirus-associated. The TCR clusters that emerged in the first cohort tended, a later analysis found, to co-occur in the 120 or so validation repertoires.

Profiling relied on immunoSEQ multiplex PCR, and the TCRdb table lists in-frame clones only, not all of them. The data contain some 170,000 clones, around nine tenths of them seen just once; the ten biggest clones take up around 7.2%. Germline V gives CDR1 LNHDA, CDR2 SQIVND (reference sequence). The CDR3 totals 17 residues. Germline trimming cut 0 bases from V and 0 bases from J; bases unmatched to any gene: 5. This clone showed up just once. No antigen is known for it. The J gene is TRBJ2-1, the V gene TRBV19; 7 positions match TRBD1. Sequencing was performed on PBMCs. The sequence came from a man younger than 40 in good health and CMV-seropositive. CDR3 bases: TGTGCCAGTAGTATAGATCATGACAGGGCCTCCTACAATGAGCAGTTCTTC. Residues: CASSIDHDRASYNEQFF.